This TCR beta chain was identified during a study of cytomegalovirus exposure and HLA in healthy donors. The study's findings and limits: Donor immune exposure was known only as CMV serostatus. Within an earlier analysis, most TCR beta V segments proved productive either about 90% or about 30% of the time.

A word on this clone: The target antigen is unknown.

This CDR3 region has 20 residues. J gave up 4 bases and V 0 bases, and 11 bases lay outside the gene matches. The germline gives CDR1 MGHRA, CDR2 YSYEKL. PCR used 60 Vbeta primers and 13 Jbeta primers. Profiled with immunoSEQ multiplex PCR; TCRdb holds only in-frame clones, not every one. The sample yields roughly 99,000 clones, roughly 73% seen once. Sequencing was done on a sample of PBMCs. The rearrangement uses TRBV4-1 and TRBJ2-5; 16 bases are a match to TRBD2. This receptor was obtained from a man between 25 and 39 years old in good health and CMV-seronegative. CDR3 sequence reads: CASSQEYSGLAGGHRETQYF. Written as DNA, the CDR3 is TGCGCCAGCAGCCAAGAGTATTCGGGACTAGCGGGGGGGCATCGAGAGACCCAGTACTTC.